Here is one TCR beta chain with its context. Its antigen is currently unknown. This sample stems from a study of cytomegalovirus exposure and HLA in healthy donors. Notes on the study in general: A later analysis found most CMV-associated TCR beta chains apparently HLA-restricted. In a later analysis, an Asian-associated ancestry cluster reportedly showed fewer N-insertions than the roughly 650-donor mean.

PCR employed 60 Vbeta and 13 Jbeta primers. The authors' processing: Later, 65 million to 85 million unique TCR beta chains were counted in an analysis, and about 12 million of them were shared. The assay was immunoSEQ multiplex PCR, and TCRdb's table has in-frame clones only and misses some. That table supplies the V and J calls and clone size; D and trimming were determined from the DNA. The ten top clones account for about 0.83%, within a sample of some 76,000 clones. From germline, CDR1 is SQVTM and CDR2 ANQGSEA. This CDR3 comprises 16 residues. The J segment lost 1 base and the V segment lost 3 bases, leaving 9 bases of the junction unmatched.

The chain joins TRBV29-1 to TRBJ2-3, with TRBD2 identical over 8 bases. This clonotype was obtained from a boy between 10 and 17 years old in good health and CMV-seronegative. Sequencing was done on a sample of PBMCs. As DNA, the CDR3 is TGCAGCGTTGAGGGACTAGTCGCCTCCCGCACAGATACGCAGTATTTT. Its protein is CSVEGLVASRTDTQYF.